The clone carrying this T cell receptor beta chain has only a few counts. Its target is not known. The sample belongs to a study of T cells after yellow fever vaccination. Overall study results and limits: The study noted that FACS-sorted repertoires could contain abundant clonotypes contaminating from the bulk population.

Germline assignment: CDR1 SGHAT and CDR2 FQNNGV. The V gene lost 6 bases and the J gene lost 2 bases, with 24 bases spanning the gap. The CDR3 spans 18 residues. TCRdb re-called the 5' RACE reads through MiXCR, storing one row per CDR3 protein. The profile shows 310,000 or so distinct CDR3 sequences, about 6.9% of them singletons. This TCR was recovered from a man between 18 and 35 years old who received the YFV17D yellow fever vaccine. The input for sequencing was PBMCs, taken about 41 days after the first yellow fever vaccination. This chain connects TRBV11-2 to TRBJ2-3; D could derive from TRBD1 or TRBD2 (5 bases each). CDR3 sequence: CASRLGELGLIITDTQYF. The CDR3 bases are TGTGCCAGCAGGCTGGGGGAATTGGGTCTTATCATCACAGATACGCAGTATTTT.